This section outlines one T cell receptor (beta chain) sequence together with its context. This CDR3 has 12 residues. The germline V gene encodes CDR1 MNHEY and CDR2 SMNVEV (reference sequence). The V gene end was trimmed by 10 bases and the J gene end by 3 bases; junction bases not matched to a gene: 5. This entry is derived from a study of blood T cell repertoires in COVID-19. Produced via immunoSEQ multiplex PCR; TCRdb's table is partial and in-frame only. The sample consists of roughly 130,000 clones, 84% of them appearing once. Sequencing was performed on peripheral blood. This sequence was found in a man aged 30 to 39 with COVID-19, enrolled during active disease. This chain uses TRBV27 with TRBJ2-7; 8 bases are shared with TRBD1. In DNA, the CDR3 is TGTGCCACCCGGACAGGGAGCTACGAGCAGTACTTC. Its translation is CATRTGSYEQYF.